This entry describes one TCR beta chain. Its cognate antigen is unknown. This CDR3 is 14 amino acids long. With 2 bases clipped from V and 5 bases from J, the junction kept 4 bases outside the gene matches. Germline CDR1 reads SEHNR; CDR2 reads FQNEAQ (reference sequence). This specimen comes from a study of T cell repertoires and HLA-DP antigens. Study at large: Transduced HeLa cells presented HLA-DP to CD4+ T cells.

The PCR primers covered 54 TRBV and 13 TRBJ segments. Pre-culture CD4+ samples were sequenced deeply, targeting roughly 200,000 T cell genomes. This table comes from immunoSEQ multiplex PCR, and its TCRdb copy is limited to in-frame clones, with some not included. This sample has approximately 86,000 clones, with 86% found just once. What was sequenced was CD4+ T cells from PBMCs. The source is a man in his fifties or sixties in good health and CMV-seronegative. The genes are TRBV7-9 and TRBJ2-5, with 8 nucleotides matching TRBD2. CDR3 coding DNA: TGTGCCAGCAGCTTAACAGCGGGAGTCGAGACCCAGTACTTC. Translated, it gives CASSLTAGVETQYF.